The source of this T cell receptor (beta chain) is a study of blood T cell repertoires in COVID-19. Study-level background: Whether acute or convalescent, the COVID-19 samples came from the United States, Italy and Spain. T cells, B-cell-depleted T cells, or PBMCs provided the cDNA or gDNA that served as material.

Authors' analysis steps: Amplifying reference gene primers gave estimates of nucleated cell counts. The data were produced by immunoSEQ multiplex PCR, yet TCRdb's version contains in-frame clones alone and is incomplete. V and J calls and clone size follow that table, whereas D and trimming were derived from the DNA. The sample consists of 270,000 or so clones, 82% of them appearing once. Worth noting for this clone: This CDR3 is also generated by other DNA sequences in the sample.

Germline loops: CDR1 SGHDT, CDR2 YYEEEE. The CDR3 sequence is 15 residues long. J lost 4 bases, V lost 1 base, and 5 bases had no gene match. The rearrangement uses TRBV5-6 and TRBJ1-2, with 9 bases fitting TRBD1. This sequence was found in a woman between 18 and 29 years old with acute or convalescent COVID-19. Sample: peripheral blood. The CDR3 spells CASSLFDRGGYGYTF. DNA for the CDR3: TGTGCCAGCAGCTTGTTTGACAGGGGGGGCTATGGCTACACCTTC.